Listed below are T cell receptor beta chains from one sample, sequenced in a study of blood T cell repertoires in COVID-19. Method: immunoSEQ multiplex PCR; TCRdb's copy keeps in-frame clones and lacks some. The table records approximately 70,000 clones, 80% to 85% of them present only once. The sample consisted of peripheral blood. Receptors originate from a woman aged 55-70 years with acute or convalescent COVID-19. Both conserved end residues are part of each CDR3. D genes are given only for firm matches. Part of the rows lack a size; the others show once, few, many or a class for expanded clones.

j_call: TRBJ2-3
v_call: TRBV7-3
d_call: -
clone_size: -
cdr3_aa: CASSPGTEDTQYF
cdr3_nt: TGTGCCAGCAGCCCCGGGACTGAAGATACGCAGTATTTT

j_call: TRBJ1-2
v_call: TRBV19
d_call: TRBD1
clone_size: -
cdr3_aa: CASTDRGRRGYTF
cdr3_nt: TGTGCGAGTACAGACAGGGGGCGTAGAGGCTACACCTTC

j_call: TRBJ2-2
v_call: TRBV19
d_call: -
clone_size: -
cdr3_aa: CASSQIGASRVLFF
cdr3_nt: TGTGCCAGTAGTCAGATTGGGGCTTCCAGGGTGCTGTTTTTT

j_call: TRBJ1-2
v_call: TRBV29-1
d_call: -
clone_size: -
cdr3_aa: CSVHVRDGEYGYTF
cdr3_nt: TGCAGCGTTCACGTCCGCGACGGGGAATATGGCTACACCTTC

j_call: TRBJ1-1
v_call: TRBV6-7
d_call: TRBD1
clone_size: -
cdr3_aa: CASSYSRDRASLKTEAFF
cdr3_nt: TGTGCCAGCAGTTACTCCCGGGACAGGGCATCTCTCAAGACTGAAGCTTTCTTT

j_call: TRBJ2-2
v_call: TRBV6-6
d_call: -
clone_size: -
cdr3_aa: CASSYSSTGELFF
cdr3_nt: TGTGCCAGCAGTTACTCCAGTACCGGGGAGCTGTTTTTT

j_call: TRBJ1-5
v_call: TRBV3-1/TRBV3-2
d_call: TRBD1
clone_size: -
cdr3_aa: CASSQAGGGQPQHF
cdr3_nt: TGTGCCAGCAGCCAAGCAGGGGGAGGCCAGCCCCAGCATTTT

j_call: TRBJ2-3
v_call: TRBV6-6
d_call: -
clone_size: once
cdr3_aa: CASSYSPRGRADTQYF
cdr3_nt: TGTGCCAGCAGTTACTCCCCAAGGGGAAGGGCAGATACGCAGTATTTT

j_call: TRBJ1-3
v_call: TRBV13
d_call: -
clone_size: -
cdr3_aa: CASSTEGGLISGNTIYF
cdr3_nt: TGTGCCAGCAGTACCGAAGGGGGTCTAATCTCTGGAAACACCATATATTTT

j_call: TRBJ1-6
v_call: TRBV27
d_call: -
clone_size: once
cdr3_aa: CASGEQGRGRSPLHF
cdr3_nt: TGTGCCAGCGGGGAACAGGGTAGGGGTAGGTCACCCCTCCACTTT

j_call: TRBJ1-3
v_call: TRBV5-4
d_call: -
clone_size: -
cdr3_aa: CASSFAENSGNTIYF
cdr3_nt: TGTGCCAGCAGCTTCGCCGAGAATAGTGGAAACACCATATATTTT

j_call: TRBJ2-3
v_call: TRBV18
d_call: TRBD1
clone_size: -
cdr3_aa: CASSLGQGDTDTQYF
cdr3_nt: TGTGCCAGCTCACTGGGACAGGGTGACACAGATACGCAGTATTTT

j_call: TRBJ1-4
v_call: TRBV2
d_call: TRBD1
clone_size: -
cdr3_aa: CASSSGDRANEKLFF
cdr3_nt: TGTGCCAGCAGTTCCGGGGACAGAGCTAATGAAAAACTGTTTTTT

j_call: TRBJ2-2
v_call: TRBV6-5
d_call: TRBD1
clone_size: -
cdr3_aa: CASSVDRGVGELFF
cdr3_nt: TGTGCCAGCAGCGTGGACAGGGGTGTCGGGGAGCTGTTTTTT

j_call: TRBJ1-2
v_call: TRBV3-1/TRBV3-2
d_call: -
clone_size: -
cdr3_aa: CASSRPGHGYGYTF
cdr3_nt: TGTGCCAGCAGCCGGCCGGGACATGGCTATGGCTACACCTTC

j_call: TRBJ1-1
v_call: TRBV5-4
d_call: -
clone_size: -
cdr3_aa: CASSGQQATNTEAFF
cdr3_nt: TGTGCCAGCAGCGGACAACAGGCCACGAACACTGAAGCTTTCTTT

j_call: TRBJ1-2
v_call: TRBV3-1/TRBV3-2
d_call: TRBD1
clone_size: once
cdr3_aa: CASSQGTGQGGYGYTF
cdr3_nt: TGTGCCAGCAGCCAAGGGACTGGACAGGGCGGTTATGGCTACACCTTC

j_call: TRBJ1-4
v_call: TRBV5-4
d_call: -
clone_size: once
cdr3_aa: CASSSQGRNEKLFF
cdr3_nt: TGTGCCAGCAGCTCACAGGGAAGAAATGAAAAACTGTTTTTT

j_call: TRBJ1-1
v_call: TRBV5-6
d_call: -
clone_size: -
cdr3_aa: CASSLGANTEAFF
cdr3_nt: TGTGCCAGCAGCTTGGGGGCGAACACTGAAGCTTTCTTT

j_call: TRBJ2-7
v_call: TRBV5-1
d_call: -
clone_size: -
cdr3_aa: CASRGVSYEQYF
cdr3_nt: TGCGCCAGCAGGGGAGTTTCCTATGAGCAGTACTTC

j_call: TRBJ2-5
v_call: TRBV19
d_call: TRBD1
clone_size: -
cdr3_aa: CASSIRTGTGPRETQYF
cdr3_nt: TGTGCCAGTAGTATCCGAACCGGGACAGGCCCGCGAGAGACCCAGTACTTC

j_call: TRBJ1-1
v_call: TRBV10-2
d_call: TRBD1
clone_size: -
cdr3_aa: CASRGQANTEAFF
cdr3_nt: TGCGCCAGCAGGGGACAGGCCAACACTGAAGCTTTCTTT

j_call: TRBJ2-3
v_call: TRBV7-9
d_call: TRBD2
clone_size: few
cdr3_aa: CASSPNLAGGSDTQYF
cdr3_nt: TGTGCCAGCAGCCCTAATCTAGCGGGCGGCTCAGATACGCAGTATTTT

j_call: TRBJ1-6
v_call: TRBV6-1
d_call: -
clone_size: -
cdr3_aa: CASSEPGQGSSPLHF
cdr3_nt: TGTGCCAGCAGTGAACCCGGTCAGGGCAGTTCACCCCTCCACTTT

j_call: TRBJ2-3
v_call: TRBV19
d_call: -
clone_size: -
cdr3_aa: CASSMGRVTDTQYF
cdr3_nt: TGTGCCAGTAGTATGGGCAGGGTCACAGATACGCAGTATTTT

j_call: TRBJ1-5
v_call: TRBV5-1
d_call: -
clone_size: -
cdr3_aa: CASSLGRGDNQPQHF
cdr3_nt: TGCGCCAGCAGCTTGGGCAGGGGAGACAATCAGCCCCAGCATTTT

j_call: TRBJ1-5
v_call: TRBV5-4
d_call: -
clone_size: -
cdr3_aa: CASSSSGTPSAQHF
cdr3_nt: TGTGCCAGCAGCTCCTCGGGAACCCCATCGGCCCAGCATTTT

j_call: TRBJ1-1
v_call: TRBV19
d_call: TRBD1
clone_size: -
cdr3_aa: CASSIGDRVEAFF
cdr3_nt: TGTGCCAGTAGTATAGGTGACAGGGTTGAAGCTTTCTTT

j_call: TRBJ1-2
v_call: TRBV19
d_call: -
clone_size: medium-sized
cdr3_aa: CASTAGRIGYTF
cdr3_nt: TGTGCCAGTACGGCAGGGCGAATTGGCTACACCTTC

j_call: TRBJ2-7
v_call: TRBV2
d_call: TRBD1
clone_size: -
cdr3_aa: CASRLSGTGAYEQYF
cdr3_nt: TGTGCCAGCAGACTTTCCGGGACAGGGGCCTACGAGCAGTACTTC

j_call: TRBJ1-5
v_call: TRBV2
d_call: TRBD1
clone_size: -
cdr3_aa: CASARGLGNQPQHF
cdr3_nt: TGTGCCAGTGCCAGGGGGCTGGGCAATCAGCCCCAGCATTTT

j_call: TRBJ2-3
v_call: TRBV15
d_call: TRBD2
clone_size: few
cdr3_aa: CATSRGGTAGGERTQYF
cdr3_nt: TGTGCCACCAGCAGAGGCGGCACGGCGGGGGGGGAACGGACGCAGTATTTT

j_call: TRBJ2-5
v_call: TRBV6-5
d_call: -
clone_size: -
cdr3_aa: CASRKRPQDPSGYF
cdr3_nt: TGTGCCAGCCGGAAGAGGCCGCAAGATCCATCGGGGTACTTC

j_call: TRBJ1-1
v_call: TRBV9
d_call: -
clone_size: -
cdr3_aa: CASSVGASNTEAFF
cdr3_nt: TGTGCCAGCAGCGTCGGAGCCTCGAACACTGAAGCTTTCTTT

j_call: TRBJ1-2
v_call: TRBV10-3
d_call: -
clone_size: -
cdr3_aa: CAIRRDANFYGYTF
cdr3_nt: TGTGCCATCAGGCGGGACGCCAACTTCTATGGCTACACCTTC

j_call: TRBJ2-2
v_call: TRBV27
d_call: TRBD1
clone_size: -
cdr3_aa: CASSLSDRGGTGELFF
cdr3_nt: TGTGCCAGCAGTTTATCCGACAGGGGTGGCACCGGGGAGCTGTTTTTT

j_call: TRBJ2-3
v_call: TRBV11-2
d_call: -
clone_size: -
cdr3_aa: CASSRPPDTTRDTQYF
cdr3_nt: TGTGCCAGCAGCCGCCCCCCAGACACGACACGAGATACGCAGTATTTT

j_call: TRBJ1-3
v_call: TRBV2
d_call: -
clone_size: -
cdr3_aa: CASSESQGNTIYF
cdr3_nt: TGTGCCAGCAGTGAATCTCAGGGGAACACCATATATTTT

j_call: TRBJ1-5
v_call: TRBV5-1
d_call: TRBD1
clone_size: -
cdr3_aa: CASSLAGGRNQPQHF
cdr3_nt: TGCGCCAGCAGCTTGGCAGGGGGCAGGAATCAGCCCCAGCATTTT

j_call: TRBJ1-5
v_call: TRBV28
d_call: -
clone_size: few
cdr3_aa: CASSFLFNQPQHF
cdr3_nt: TGTGCCAGCAGTTTCCTCTTCAATCAGCCCCAGCATTTT

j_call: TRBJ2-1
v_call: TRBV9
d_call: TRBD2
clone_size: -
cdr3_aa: CASSIGTNNEQFF
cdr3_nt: TGTGCCAGCAGCATCGGGACTAACAATGAGCAGTTCTTC

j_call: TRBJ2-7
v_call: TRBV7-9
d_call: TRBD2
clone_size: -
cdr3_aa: CASSSSRRRGGFSYEQYF
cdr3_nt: TGTGCCAGCAGCTCCTCTCGTCGGCGGGGGGGATTCTCCTACGAGCAGTACTTC

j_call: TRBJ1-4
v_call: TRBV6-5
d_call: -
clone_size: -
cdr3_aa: CATQHRAPTNEKLFF
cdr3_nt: TGTGCCACCCAACACAGGGCACCAACTAATGAAAAACTGTTTTTT

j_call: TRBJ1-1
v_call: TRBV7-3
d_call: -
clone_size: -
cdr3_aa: CASSLAGDTEAFF
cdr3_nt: TGTGCCAGCAGCTTAGCGGGGGACACTGAAGCTTTCTTT

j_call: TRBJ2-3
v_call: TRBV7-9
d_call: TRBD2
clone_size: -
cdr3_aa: CASSLGTSGSTDTQYF
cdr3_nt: TGTGCCAGCAGCTTAGGGACTAGCGGGAGCACAGATACGCAGTATTTT

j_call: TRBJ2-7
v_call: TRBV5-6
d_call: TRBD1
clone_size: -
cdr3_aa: CASSFTLTGVSGYEQYF
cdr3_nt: TGTGCCAGCAGCTTTACCCTAACAGGGGTGTCGGGATACGAGCAGTACTTC

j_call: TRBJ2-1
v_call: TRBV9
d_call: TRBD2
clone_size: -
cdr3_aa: CASSEGTSGVSYNEQFF
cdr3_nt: TGTGCCAGCAGCGAGGGGACTAGCGGGGTGTCCTACAATGAGCAGTTCTTC

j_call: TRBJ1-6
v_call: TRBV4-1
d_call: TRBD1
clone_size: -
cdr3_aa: CASSQEEGTGRPLHF
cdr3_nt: TGCGCCAGCAGCCAAGAAGAGGGGACAGGCCGGCCCCTCCACTTT

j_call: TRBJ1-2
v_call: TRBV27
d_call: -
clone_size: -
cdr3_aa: CASSLGPANIYGYTF
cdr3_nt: TGTGCCAGCAGTTTAGGGCCAGCTAATATCTATGGCTACACCTTC

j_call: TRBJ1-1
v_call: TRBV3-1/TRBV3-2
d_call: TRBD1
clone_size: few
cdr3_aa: CASSPTGGRTEAFF
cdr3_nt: TGTGCCAGCAGCCCAACAGGGGGGAGGACTGAAGCTTTCTTT

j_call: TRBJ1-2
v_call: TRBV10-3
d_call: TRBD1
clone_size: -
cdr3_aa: CAITQGGTGNGYTF
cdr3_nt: TGTGCCATCACCCAGGGGGGGACAGGGAACGGCTACACCTTC

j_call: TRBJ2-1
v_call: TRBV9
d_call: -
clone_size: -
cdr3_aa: CASSVGRGSTEQFF
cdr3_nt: TGTGCCAGCAGCGTAGGTAGAGGGAGTACTGAGCAGTTCTTC

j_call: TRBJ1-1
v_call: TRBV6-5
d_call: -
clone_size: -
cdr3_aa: CASSFRLGRNTEAFF
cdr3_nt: TGTGCCAGCAGTTTTCGACTAGGACGGAACACTGAAGCTTTCTTT

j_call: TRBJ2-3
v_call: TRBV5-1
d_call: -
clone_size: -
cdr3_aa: CASSLGLLDTQYF
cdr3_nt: TGCGCCAGCAGCTTGGGACTCCTGGATACGCAGTATTTT

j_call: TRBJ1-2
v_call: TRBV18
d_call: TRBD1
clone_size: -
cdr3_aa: CASSSPGQGFYGYTF
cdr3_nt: TGTGCCAGCTCATCGCCGGGACAGGGATTCTATGGCTACACCTTC

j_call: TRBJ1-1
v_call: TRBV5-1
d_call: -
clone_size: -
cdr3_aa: CASSSGQPNTEAFF
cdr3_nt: TGCGCCAGCAGCTCCGGACAGCCGAACACTGAAGCTTTCTTT

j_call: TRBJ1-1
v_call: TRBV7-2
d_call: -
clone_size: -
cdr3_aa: CASSFGAANTEAFF
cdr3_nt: TGTGCCAGCAGCTTTGGGGCGGCGAACACTGAAGCTTTCTTT

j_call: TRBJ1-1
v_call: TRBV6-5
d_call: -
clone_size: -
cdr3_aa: CASSSMGPRNTEAFF
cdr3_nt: TGTGCCAGCAGTTCAATGGGCCCCCGCAACACTGAAGCTTTCTTT

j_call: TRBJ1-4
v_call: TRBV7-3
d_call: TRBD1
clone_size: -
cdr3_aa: CASSARDRGTTNEKLFF
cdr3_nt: TGTGCCAGCAGCGCCCGGGACAGGGGGACAACTAATGAAAAACTGTTTTTT